The rows below give T cell receptor beta chains drawn from one sample of a study of CD8+CD57+ T cells in acquired aplastic anemia. TCRdb itself ran the reads through MiXCR, one entry per CDR3 protein. The repertoire holds some 220,000 distinct CDR3 sequences, with about a third as singletons. Input material: sorted CD4+, CD8+, or CD8+CD57+ T cells (not recorded which) from PBMCs. The receptors here all came from a human donor in good health, serving as a control. Both conserved end residues are part of each CDR3. The D gene is left open where the match is weak. Clone size is given for some rows only: seen once, a few or many times, or a class if the clone is expanded.

V gene: TRBV5-1
J gene: TRBJ2-1
clone size: -
D gene: -
CDR3 DNA: TGCGCCAGCAGCTTGAGTTCTGGACTCTCCTACAATGAGCAGTTCTTC
CDR3 protein: CASSLSSGLSYNEQFF

V gene: TRBV6-1
J gene: TRBJ2-4
clone size: few
D gene: -
CDR3 DNA: TGTGCCAGCCTACTTGGATCCAAAAACATTCAGTACTTC
CDR3 protein: CASLLGSKNIQYF

V gene: TRBV25-1
J gene: TRBJ2-1
clone size: once
D gene: TRBD1
CDR3 DNA: TGTGTCAGCAGTCCACACGGGACAGGGATGTATGAGCAGTTCTTC
CDR3 protein: CVSSPHGTGMYEQFF

V gene: TRBV14
J gene: TRBJ1-2
clone size: many
D gene: -
CDR3 DNA: TGTGCCAGCAGCCGCCTACTTAGAGGGTTAGATGGCTACACCTTC
CDR3 protein: CASSRLLRGLDGYTF

V gene: TRBV5-5
J gene: TRBJ1-1
clone size: -
D gene: TRBD1
CDR3 DNA: TGTGCCAGCAGCCGACAGGGGTCAGGAATGAACACTGAAGCTTTCTTT
CDR3 protein: CASSRQGSGMNTEAFF

V gene: TRBV2
J gene: TRBJ1-1
clone size: many
D gene: -
CDR3 DNA: TGTGCCAGCAGACCTGACATACTGAACACTGAAGCTTTCTTT
CDR3 protein: CASRPDILNTEAFF

V gene: TRBV4-1
J gene: TRBJ2-2
clone size: -
D gene: -
CDR3 DNA: TGCGCCAGCAGCCAAGGGGAGCGAAGGGGAGGTGGGGAGCTGTTTTTT
CDR3 protein: CASSQGERRGGGELFF

V gene: TRBV7-3
J gene: TRBJ2-1
clone size: many
D gene: -
CDR3 DNA: TGTGCCAGCAGCTTAGCGGGTGGAACCTACAATGAGCAGTTCTTC
CDR3 protein: CASSLAGGTYNEQFF

V gene: TRBV10-3
J gene: TRBJ1-1
clone size: -
D gene: -
CDR3 DNA: TGTGCCATTGAAGGGTTACAAAACACTGAAGCTTTCTTT
CDR3 protein: CAIEGLQNTEAFF

V gene: TRBV19
J gene: TRBJ2-5
clone size: -
D gene: -
CDR3 DNA: TGTGCCAGTAGTGGACTGATCCAAGAGACCCAGTACTTC
CDR3 protein: CASSGLIQETQYF

V gene: TRBV12-3/TRBV12-4
J gene: TRBJ1-6
clone size: -
D gene: -
CDR3 DNA: TGTGCCAGCAGTTTGGATAATTCACCCCTCCACTTT
CDR3 protein: CASSLDNSPLHF

V gene: TRBV5-1
J gene: TRBJ2-5
clone size: -
D gene: -
CDR3 DNA: TGCGCCAGCAGCTTGGATCCCGGGGGGACCCAGTACTTC
CDR3 protein: CASSLDPGGTQYF

V gene: TRBV4-1
J gene: TRBJ2-7
clone size: many
D gene: -
CDR3 DNA: TGCGCCAGCAGCCGGGGGACCAGGGAGGAAACGGGGGAGCAGTACTTC
CDR3 protein: CASSRGTREETGEQYF

V gene: TRBV24-1
J gene: TRBJ1-6
clone size: -
D gene: TRBD1
CDR3 DNA: TGTGCCAGCAAACAGGGGGTTTCACCCCTCCACTTT
CDR3 protein: CASKQGVSPLHF

V gene: TRBV20-1
J gene: TRBJ1-4
clone size: -
D gene: TRBD1
CDR3 DNA: TGCAGTGCCACCGACAGGGGGCGGGGTGAAAAACTGTTTTTT
CDR3 protein: CSATDRGRGEKLFF

V gene: TRBV6-1
J gene: TRBJ2-2
clone size: -
D gene: TRBD2
CDR3 DNA: TGTGCCAGCAGTCCCCTAGCGGGGAAGAACACCGGGGAGCTGTTTTTT
CDR3 protein: CASSPLAGKNTGELFF

V gene: TRBV5-4
J gene: TRBJ2-3
clone size: many
D gene: TRBD1
CDR3 DNA: TGTGCCAGCAGCTTGGTGACAGGGAAGGGCACAGATACGCAGTATTTT
CDR3 protein: CASSLVTGKGTDTQYF

V gene: TRBV19
J gene: TRBJ1-5
clone size: many
D gene: -
CDR3 DNA: TGTGCCAGTAGTATAGATCTGGGGCCTCAGCATTTT
CDR3 protein: CASSIDLGPQHF

V gene: TRBV10-1
J gene: TRBJ2-3
clone size: few
D gene: -
CDR3 DNA: TGCGCCAGCAGTGAGTCGTGTCTATTCGTCACAGATACGCAGTATTTT
CDR3 protein: CASSESCLFVTDTQYF

V gene: TRBV6-6
J gene: TRBJ2-3
clone size: few
D gene: -
CDR3 DNA: TGTGCCAGCAGTTACCCGGCCTCTAGCACAGATACGCAGTATTTT
CDR3 protein: CASSYPASSTDTQYF

V gene: TRBV9
J gene: TRBJ2-1
clone size: many
D gene: -
CDR3 DNA: TGTGCCAGCAGCGTAGATGGCGGGACGAGGGCAGATGAGCAGTTCTTC
CDR3 protein: CASSVDGGTRADEQFF

V gene: TRBV12-3/TRBV12-4
J gene: TRBJ2-7
clone size: many
D gene: -
CDR3 DNA: TGTGCCAGCAGTCTATCCGTGGGCTCCTACGAGCAGTACTTC
CDR3 protein: CASSLSVGSYEQYF

V gene: TRBV11-2
J gene: TRBJ2-1
clone size: many
D gene: -
CDR3 DNA: TGTGCCAGCACGGTCTTGACTGAGCAGTTCTTC
CDR3 protein: CASTVLTEQFF

V gene: TRBV20-1
J gene: TRBJ1-1
clone size: few
D gene: TRBD1
CDR3 DNA: TGCAGCGCCAGAGGGGCCCTTGGACAGGGTTTTTCTGCGGCTGAAGCTTTCTTT
CDR3 protein: CSARGALGQGFSAAEAFF

V gene: TRBV2
J gene: TRBJ1-5
clone size: many
D gene: TRBD1
CDR3 DNA: TGTGCCAGCGCCAAAGGGGAAGGACAGGTTCAGCCCCAGCATTTT
CDR3 protein: CASAKGEGQVQPQHF

V gene: TRBV6-5
J gene: TRBJ1-2
clone size: -
D gene: TRBD1
CDR3 DNA: TGTGCCAGCAGTTACCCGGACAGGGCACGGAATGGCTACACCTTC
CDR3 protein: CASSYPDRARNGYTF

V gene: TRBV9
J gene: TRBJ2-1
clone size: -
D gene: TRBD2
CDR3 DNA: TGTGCCAGCAGCGGGACTAGCGGGGGAACCTACAATGAGCAGTTCTTC
CDR3 protein: CASSGTSGGTYNEQFF

V gene: TRBV20-1
J gene: TRBJ2-7
clone size: few
D gene: TRBD2
CDR3 DNA: TGCAGTGCTAGAGGTCTAGCGGGGACGGATAATGAGGAGCAGTACTTC
CDR3 protein: CSARGLAGTDNEEQYF

V gene: TRBV6-1
J gene: TRBJ1-1
clone size: once
D gene: TRBD1
CDR3 DNA: TGTGCCAGCAGCCCAAGCCGGGACAGACCTCTGAACACTGAAGCCTTCTTT
CDR3 protein: CASSPSRDRPLNTEAFF

V gene: TRBV20-1
J gene: TRBJ2-1
clone size: many
D gene: TRBD2
CDR3 DNA: TGCAGTGCTAGATCCGGGACTAGCCTATCCTACAATGAGCAGTTCTTC
CDR3 protein: CSARSGTSLSYNEQFF

V gene: TRBV20-1
J gene: TRBJ1-3
clone size: many
D gene: -
CDR3 DNA: TGCAGTGCTAGTAATGGATATGGAAACACCATATATTTT
CDR3 protein: CSASNGYGNTIYF

V gene: TRBV9
J gene: TRBJ2-7
clone size: many
D gene: TRBD1
CDR3 DNA: TGTGCCAGCAGCGTAGGGACAGGGTTTCCGTACGAGCAGTACTTC
CDR3 protein: CASSVGTGFPYEQYF

V gene: TRBV20-1
J gene: TRBJ1-2
clone size: many
D gene: -
CDR3 DNA: TGCAGTGCTAGAGAATCAGGGTCCCATGGCTACACCTTC
CDR3 protein: CSARESGSHGYTF

V gene: TRBV5-5
J gene: TRBJ2-5
clone size: -
D gene: TRBD1
CDR3 DNA: TGTGCCAGCAGCTTCGACAGGGGTCGAGGGGTCGAAGAGACCCAGTACTTC
CDR3 protein: CASSFDRGRGVEETQYF

V gene: TRBV11-2
J gene: TRBJ1-1
clone size: -
D gene: -
CDR3 DNA: TGTGCCAGCAGCTTACGGCTTATACAGGGTGGAGCGAACACTGAAGCTTTCTTT
CDR3 protein: CASSLRLIQGGANTEAFF

V gene: TRBV11-2
J gene: TRBJ2-3
clone size: few
D gene: -
CDR3 DNA: TGTGCCAGCAGCCTACTTGGACGAACAGGATATTTT
CDR3 protein: CASSLLGRTGYF

V gene: TRBV7-8
J gene: TRBJ1-2
clone size: many
D gene: -
CDR3 DNA: TGTGCCAGCAGCTCACTCAGGGATTCGGGTGGCTACACCTTC
CDR3 protein: CASSSLRDSGGYTF

V gene: TRBV20-1
J gene: TRBJ2-7
clone size: many
D gene: -
CDR3 DNA: TGCAGTGCTAGTAAGGGCCCCTACGAGCAGTACTTC
CDR3 protein: CSASKGPYEQYF

V gene: TRBV11-2
J gene: TRBJ1-6
clone size: many
D gene: -
CDR3 DNA: TGTGCCAGCAGCCGCGGACCGACAGATTCTAATTCACCCCTCCACTTT
CDR3 protein: CASSRGPTDSNSPLHF

V gene: TRBV9
J gene: TRBJ2-2
clone size: -
D gene: -
CDR3 DNA: TGTGCCAGCAGCTTGGTATCAAACTCCGGGGAGCTGTTTTTT
CDR3 protein: CASSLVSNSGELFF

V gene: TRBV5-4
J gene: TRBJ1-1
clone size: -
D gene: -
CDR3 DNA: TGTGCCAGCAGCTTTAGTGGAGGGCTGGGGACTGAAGCTTTCTTT
CDR3 protein: CASSFSGGLGTEAFF

V gene: TRBV20-1
J gene: TRBJ2-7
clone size: many
D gene: TRBD2
CDR3 DNA: TGCAGTGCTAGCAGCGCTAGCGGGAGTATATCCTACGAGCAGTACTTC
CDR3 protein: CSASSASGSISYEQYF

V gene: TRBV15
J gene: TRBJ1-5
clone size: -
D gene: TRBD1
CDR3 DNA: TGTGCCACCAGCAACAGGGGGGTGGATCAGCCCCAGCATTTT
CDR3 protein: CATSNRGVDQPQHF

V gene: TRBV24-1
J gene: TRBJ2-7
clone size: -
D gene: TRBD1
CDR3 DNA: TGTGCCACCAGTGATCATCGTCAAGGACAGGGAAACTACGAGCAGTACTTC
CDR3 protein: CATSDHRQGQGNYEQYF

V gene: TRBV5-4
J gene: TRBJ1-2
clone size: -
D gene: -
CDR3 DNA: TGTGCCAGCAGCCTGGCTTCAGGCGACGGCTACACCTTC
CDR3 protein: CASSLASGDGYTF

V gene: TRBV10-3
J gene: TRBJ1-1
clone size: -
D gene: TRBD1
CDR3 DNA: TGTGCCAGCAGCATACCGGGACAGGGGGCCACTGAAGCTTTCTTT
CDR3 protein: CASSIPGQGATEAFF

V gene: TRBV6-4
J gene: TRBJ2-1
clone size: -
D gene: -
CDR3 DNA: TGTGCCAGCAGTGATAGGGCGAATGAGCAGTTCTTC
CDR3 protein: CASSDRANEQFF